This T cell receptor beta chain was identified during a study of vaccination and CD4 T cells after COVID-19. The wider study: Convalescent patients gave post-COVID blood a median about 100 days post-diagnosis, range 35 to 161.

Germline CDR1 SGHTA, CDR2 FQGTGA. This CDR3 spans 13 amino acids. V shed 5 bases, J shed 6 bases, and the junction held 6 bases outside the gene matches. Turning to this clonotype: The antigen is unknown.

Treatment of the sample: approximately 10-day PBMC culture with coronavirus spike peptide pools or control peptides (ViraFEST assay). Under the ViraFEST approach, antigen-specific T cells were expanded with peptide pools and TCRs subsequently sequenced. Study outcomes and limitations: Reactive clonotype counts went from median around 20 after infection to about 38 after vaccination, nonsignificantly.

Sequencing of DNA taken from cultured CD4+ T cells relied on the Oncomine TCR Beta short-read assay. TCRdb reanalysed the PCR reads using MiXCR and keeps one entry per CDR3 protein. Counted here are over 13,000 distinct CDR3 sequences, around 50% occurring once; the ten biggest clones make up roughly 8%. The TCR was taken from a human donor who had recovered from COVID-19. The sequencing here drew on CD4+ T cells from blood, cultured in vitro, taken before SARS-CoV-2 vaccination. J is TRBJ1-1 and V is TRBV7-3; 7 nucleotides line up with TRBD1. The CDR3 bases are TGTGCCAGCAGCCCGGGGACAGCTCCTGAAGCTTTCTTT. Encoded protein: CASSPGTAPEAFF.